This T cell receptor beta chain came from a study of CD8 T cells in Susac syndrome. Study-level points and caveats: Regarding the TCR sequencing and HLA analysis, the study admitted that a relatively small number of individuals were involved.

TEMRA cells were FACS-enriched, with CD8+ and CD4+ T cells isolated negatively. The germline V gene encodes CDR1 SEHNR and CDR2 FQNEAQ (reference sequence). The CDR3 is made up of 15 amino acids. V was cut by 1 base and J by 4 bases, with 13 bases left in between. Turning to this clonotype: Antigen unknown.

cDNA came from about 0.5 to 1 ug RNA primed by random hexamers. The TCR beta CDR3 was amplified by immunoSEQ multiplex PCR across 54 Vbeta, 13 Jbeta. Each CDR3 protein is one row after TCRdb ran MiXCR on the immunoSEQ multiplex PCR reads. The sample consists of approximately 150,000 distinct CDR3 sequences, approximately 95% of them appearing once. The origin of this receptor is a human donor with multiple sclerosis. The sample taken for sequencing was CD4+ T cells from PBMCs. This chain uses TRBV7-9 with TRBJ1-2; unclear D gene. CDR3 loop: CASSLEEGMGYGYTF. The CDR3 region has the DNA TGTGCCAGCAGCTTAGAGGAGGGCATGGGCTATGGCTACACCTTC.